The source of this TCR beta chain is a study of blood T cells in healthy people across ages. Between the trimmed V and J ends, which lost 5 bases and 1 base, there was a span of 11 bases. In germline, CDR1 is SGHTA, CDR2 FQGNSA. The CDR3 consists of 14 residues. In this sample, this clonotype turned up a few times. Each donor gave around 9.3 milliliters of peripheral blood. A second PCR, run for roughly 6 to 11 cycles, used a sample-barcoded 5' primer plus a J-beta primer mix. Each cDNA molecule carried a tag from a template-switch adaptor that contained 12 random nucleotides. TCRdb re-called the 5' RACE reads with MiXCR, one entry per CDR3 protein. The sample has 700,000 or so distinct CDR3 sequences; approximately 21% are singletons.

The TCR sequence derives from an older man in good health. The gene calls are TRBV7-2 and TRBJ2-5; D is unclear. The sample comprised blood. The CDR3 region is CASSLTTLQETQYF. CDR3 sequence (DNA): TGTGCCAGCAGCCTCACCACCCTCCAAGAGACCCAGTACTTC.